The 2 T cell receptor beta chains below all came from one sample that was sequenced in a study of shared clonotypes between healthy human individuals. Profiling relied on immunoSEQ multiplex PCR, and the TCRdb table lists in-frame clones only, not all of them. The sample shows under 2,500,000 clones, 90% to 97% of them seen only once. Specimen: naive CD4+ T cells sorted from blood. The subset here: CD45RA+ positively selected. These receptors came from a man between 18 and 29 years old in good health.

The chain uses TRBV4-3 and TRBJ2-7; 11 bases fit TRBD2. V lost 0 bases to trimming and J lost 6 bases; unmatched junction nucleotides: 10. The CDR3 sequence is 17 residues long. Germline CDR1 reads LGHNA; CDR2 reads YSLEER. This CDR3 reads CASSQDGTPGLAAEQYF. CDR3 nucleotide sequence: TGCGCCAGCAGCCAAGATGGGACGCCGGGACTAGCGGCCGAGCAGTACTTC.

The rearrangement links TRBV5-1 to TRBJ2-5, with 10 positions matching TRBD2. The CDR3 is made up of 16 amino acids. The germline V gene encodes CDR1 SGHRS and CDR2 YFSETQ. J lost 3 bases, V lost 1 base, and 6 bases had no gene match. CDR3 loop: CASSLRTSGSEETQYF. CDR3 in DNA: TGCGCCAGCAGCTTGAGGACTAGCGGTTCGGAAGAGACCCAGTACTTC. The full variable domain, completed using reference TRBV5-1 and TRBJ2-5, is KAGVTQTPRYLIKTRGQQVTLSCSPISGHRSVSWYQQTPGQGLQFLFEYFSETQRNKGNFPGRFSGRQFSNSRSEMNVSTLELGDSALYLCASSLRTSGSEETQYFGPGTRLLVL.